Following are 13 T cell receptor beta chains from one sample sequenced in a study of patients and donors after allogeneic stem cell transplantation. TCRdb recomputed calls from the RT-PCR reads with MiXCR, one row per CDR3 protein. The sample lists about 2,700 distinct CDR3 sequences, roughly 4.2% seen once, with about 36% in the top ten. The specimen sequenced was blood, either unsorted or a sorted T cell fraction (not recorded which). The receptors originated from a human donor who was either an allogeneic HSCT recipient or a stem cell or donor lymphocyte infusion donor (not recorded which). It is not recorded whose cells these are; they may come from a transplant donor.

This clonotype has at least ten counts. This sequence joins TRBV7-8 and TRBJ2-3; TRBD2 matches 9 bases. CDR1 SGHVS and CDR2 FQNEAQ come from the germline V gene. The CDR3 has 15 residues. V lost 4 bases and J lost 4; bases outside the gene matches: 6. Here the CDR3 reads CASSYIRLAADTQYF. The CDR3 DNA follows: TGTGCCAGCAGCTACATCCGACTAGCGGCAGATACGCAGTATTTT.

By sample share, this clonotype is medium-sized. The rearrangement uses TRBV3-1 and TRBJ2-1; D call uncertain. Germline-derived CDR1 and CDR2 are LGHDT and YNNKEL (reference sequence). The V gene lost 4 bases and the J gene lost 5 bases, with 12 bases spanning the gap. This CDR3 has 14 residues. CDR3 DNA: TGTGCCAGCAGCCCACGGCACCGAGACAATGAGCAGTTCTTC. Translating gives CASSPRHRDNEQFF.

Relative to its sample, this clonotype is large. The V and J genes are TRBV6-5 and TRBJ1-2; the D is unclear. Trimming pared 0 bases from V and 4 bases from J, leaving 12 bases between. CDR3 length equals 15 residues. The germline CDR1 and CDR2 sequences are MNHEY and SVGAGI. The CDR3 DNA reads as TGTGCCAGCAGTTACTCGGAGGCTTCCTTCTATGGCTACACCTTC. Translated: CASSYSEASFYGYTF.

A few counts support this clonotype. The chain employs TRBV19 and TRBJ2-5; tentative D call: TRBD2 (5 bases). V was clipped by 7 bases and J by 4 bases, with 22 bases between them. This CDR3 contains 16 residues. Looked up from germline, CDR1 is LNHDA and CDR2 is SQIVND (reference sequence). The CDR3 DNA follows: TGTGCCAGTACTATGTCTGGGTTTCGGGAAGTAGAGACCCAGTACTTC. It encodes CASTMSGFREVETQYF.

This clonotype was recorded many times. V and J are TRBV11-2 and TRBJ2-1, with TRBD2 matching over 11 bases. This CDR3 is built from 18 residues. V lost 1 base to trimming and J lost 5 bases; unmatched junction nucleotides: 10. Germline V lookup: CDR1 SGHAT, CDR2 FQNNGV. The CDR3 region is CASSLGGKGTSGHNEQFF. CDR3 DNA sequence: TGTGCCAGCAGCTTAGGGGGTAAAGGGACTAGCGGCCACAATGAGCAGTTCTTC.

This clonotype has a count of ten or more. This chain connects TRBV5-1 to TRBJ2-7; TRBD1 might be the D (6 bases). The germline CDR1 and CDR2 sequences are SGHRS and YFSETQ. The CDR3 totals 12 residues. Trimming shortened V by 3 bases and J by 9 bases, and 13 bases separated the two germline ends. The DNA of the CDR3 is TGCGCCAGCAGCTCCACAGGGATGGGGCAGTACTTC. This gives the protein CASSSTGMGQYF.

This clonotype was seen many times. V and J are TRBV20-1 and TRBJ2-1; 10 nucleotides agree with TRBD2. Per germline, CDR1 DFQATT and CDR2 SNEGSKA (reference sequence). The CDR3 loop spans 14 amino acids. The ends lost 0 bases at V and 7 bases at J; junction bases unmatched: 3. The CDR3 DNA sequence: TGCAGTGCTAGAGATCCTAGCGGGAGAAATGAGCAGTTCTTC. It codes for CSARDPSGRNEQFF.

V gene TRBV6-6 combines with J gene TRBJ2-3; no clear D gene. The length of the CDR3 is 19 residues. Trimming stripped 2 bases from V and 1 base from J, with 22 bases between. Germline V lookup: CDR1 MNHNY, CDR2 SVGAGI (reference sequence). The CDR3 loop reads CASSYPQKRYPSGTDTQYF. CDR3 DNA: TGTGCCAGCAGTTACCCCCAGAAGCGATACCCGAGCGGCACAGATACGCAGTATTTT.

Ten or more counts support this clonotype. V is TRBV7-8 and J is TRBJ2-3; the match to TRBD2 covers 7 bases. Germline trimming cut 5 bases from V and 4 bases from J; bases unmatched to any gene: 15. Germline CDR1 is SGHVS and CDR2 is FQNEAQ. The CDR3 is 17 amino acids. CDR3 sequence: CASSPKLGREKADTQYF. DNA for the CDR3: TGTGCCAGCAGCCCAAAATTGGGGCGGGAGAAGGCAGATACGCAGTATTTT.

This clonotype appeared many times. V is TRBV27 and J is TRBJ2-1, with 11 nucleotides matching TRBD2. The CDR3 covers 16 residues. Germline assignment: CDR1 MNHEY and CDR2 SMNVEV (reference sequence). V dropped 4 bases and J dropped 4; count of bases not matched to a gene: 6. The CDR3 DNA follows: TGTGCCAGCAGTTCAGGCCGACTAGCGGGGTACAATGAGCAGTTCTTC. Residues: CASSSGRLAGYNEQFF.

There are many counts of this clonotype. The rearrangement links TRBV5-4 to TRBJ1-5, with TRBD1 matching over 9 bases. Trimming took 4 bases from V and 11 from J; bases not matched to a gene: 19. CDR3 length equals 17 residues. Germline V lookup: CDR1 SGHNT, CDR2 YYREEE (reference sequence). This CDR3 reads CASSPQPPGTGSWTQHF. CDR3 sequence (DNA): TGTGCCAGCAGCCCGCAACCTCCCGGGACAGGGAGTTGGACCCAGCATTTT. Filled out from reference TRBV5-4 and TRBJ1-5, the complete variable domain reads ETGVTQSPTHLIKTRGQQVTLRCSSQSGHNTVSWYQQALGQGPQFIFQYYREEENGRGNFPPRFSGLQFPNYSSELNVNALELDDSALYLCASSPQPPGTGSWTQHFGDGTRLSIL.

By its share, this clonotype is medium-sized (0.01 to 0.1%). This chain connects TRBV9 to TRBJ2-1, with a possible D match to TRBD2 (5 bases). There are 13 residues in the CDR3. Per germline, CDR1 SGDLS and CDR2 YYNGEE. V was pared by 3 bases and J by 8 bases, with 12 bases between. CDR3 DNA sequence: TGTGCCAGCAGCGCCTTAATCGGGGATGAGCAGTTCTTC. Protein sequence: CASSALIGDEQFF.

By share, this clonotype counts as medium-sized (0.01 to 0.1%). V gene TRBV6-1 combines with J gene TRBJ1-1; D gene ambiguous. Germline lookup yields CDR1 MNHNS and CDR2 SASEGT. The CDR3 consists of 13 residues. Trimming took off 3 bases at V and 5 bases at J, with 10 bases between the two ends. The CDR3 loop is CASSEVGRTEAFF. The CDR3 DNA is TGTGCCAGCAGTGAGGTTGGTAGGACTGAAGCTTTCTTT.